This section outlines one TCR beta chain sequence together with its context. Some clones are missing from TCRdb's copy, which holds only in-frame ones; the method was immunoSEQ multiplex PCR. The table records about 240,000 clones, roughly four fifths of them present only once. The data derive from a study of blood T cell repertoires in COVID-19. Study in general: From the United States, Italy and Spain came samples of acute and convalescent COVID-19. In each case, the material was cDNA or gDNA derived from T cells, B-cell-depleted T cells, or PBMCs.

Germline V CDR1 and CDR2: LNHDA, SQIVND (reference sequence). Trimming at V came to 2 bases and at J to 13 bases, leaving 8 bases not matched to a gene. The CDR3 runs to 13 residues. The Seattle site enrolled patients during active infection and followed them longitudinally. This clonotype was sampled from a woman aged 80 or older with COVID-19, enrolled during active disease. Sequencing input: peripheral blood. V is TRBV19 and J is TRBJ1-2; TRBD1 agrees at 9 bases. The CDR3 DNA is TGTGCCAGTAGTATACAGCCGGACAGGGGTAGCACCTTC. Its translation is CASSIQPDRGSTF.